Below, 15 T cell receptor beta chains from the same sample are listed, as sequenced in a study of CD8+CD57+ T cells in acquired aplastic anemia. The TCR beta profiling, which covered VDJ combination and CDR3 sequence, was carried out using genomic DNA as the template. One entry per CDR3 protein, called by TCRdb with MiXCR from the reads. The data show about 130,000 distinct CDR3 sequences, with 40% to 45% seen just once and 6.5% to 10% held by the top ten. Material: sorted CD4+, CD8+, or CD8+CD57+ T cells (not recorded which) from PBMCs. All receptors come from a human donor in good health, serving as a control.

This clonotype was seen repeatedly, ten times or more. The genes are TRBV6-4 and TRBJ1-2, with TRBD1 matching over 8 bases. V shed 5 bases and J 5 bases; nucleotides not matched to a gene: 10. The CDR3 runs to 15 residues. Germline V gene data show CDR1 as MRHNA and CDR2 as SNTAGT. In DNA form, the CDR3 reads TGTGCCAGCAGTCGTGACGGACAGGGCGGTTATGGCTACACCTTC. Translating it yields CASSRDGQGGYGYTF.

Remarks on this clonotype: At one end, the junction sequence differs from germline, possibly due to a read error. The rearrangement uses TRBV19 and TRBJ2-6, with a tentative D call TRBD2 (6 bases). This CDR3 comprises 15 residues. CDR1 is LNHDA, CDR2 SQIVND, per germline (reference sequence). CDR3 in amino acids: CASSPLRGGANVLTF. DNA of the CDR3: TGTGCCAGTAGCCCTCTGCGGGGTGGGGCCAACGTCCTGACCTTC.

CDR3 loop: CASSGTSGMGYEQYF. In nucleotides, the CDR3 is TGTGCCAGCAGCGGGACTAGCGGGATGGGTTACGAGCAGTACTTC. The genes are TRBV5-6 and TRBJ2-7; 13 nucleotides line up with TRBD2. CDR1 and CDR2 from the germline V gene are SGHDT and YYEEEE. With 4 bases clipped from V and 4 bases from J, the junction kept 5 bases outside the gene matches. CDR3 length equals 15 residues.

The table lists this clonotype with many counts. The chain uses TRBV5-1 and TRBJ2-3; 8 bases line up with TRBD2. The V gene end was trimmed by 0 bases and the J gene end by 4 bases; junction bases not matched to a gene: 4. This CDR3 has 15 residues. CDR1 and CDR2 from the germline V gene are SGHRS and YFSETQ. CDR3 protein: CASSLASGRADTQYF. CDR3 sequence (DNA): TGCGCCAGCAGCTTGGCCTCCGGGAGGGCAGATACGCAGTATTTT.

On this clonotype: The junction and the germline gene differ at one end; a read error may be behind it. J is TRBJ1-4 and V is TRBV11-1; 9 bases fit TRBD1. The CDR3 length is 16 residues. Germline V gives CDR1 SGHAT, CDR2 FQDESV (reference sequence). The CDR3 bases are TGTGCCAGCAGCTTAGTCGTGGGACAGGGATATGAAAAGCTGTTTTTT. Amino acids: CASSLVVGQGYEKLFF.

There are a few counts of this clonotype. The CDR3 reads CASSSLGQGLCNEQFF. CDR3 sequence (DNA): TGCGCCAGCAGCTCGCTGGGACAGGGACTCTGCAATGAGCAGTTCTTC. The rearrangement joins TRBV5-1 to TRBJ2-1; 9 bases align to TRBD1. Trimming took 3 bases from V and 6 from J; bases not matched to a gene: 10. Germline V gene data show CDR1 as SGHRS and CDR2 as YFSETQ. The CDR3 is 16 amino acids.

Details on this clonotype: It is likely a read error, because the conserved phenylalanine at the end of the CDR3 is missing. The CDR3 nucleotides read TGTGCCACCTGGACAGCTAACTATGGCTACACCCTC. Encoded protein: CATWTANYGYTL. The chain recombines TRBV24-1 with TRBJ1-2, with D perhaps matching TRBD1 (6 bases). CDR3 length: 12 amino acids. Trimming took 9 bases from V and 0 from J, leaving 7 bases between them. The V gene's germline CDR1 is KGHDR and CDR2 SFDVKD.

This clonotype was observed at least ten times. This chain connects TRBV10-3 to TRBJ2-1; possibly TRBD2 for D (6 bases). Germline V gene lookup returns CDR1 ENHRY and CDR2 SYGVKD. This CDR3 contains 12 residues. V gave up 6 bases and J gave up 8 bases, with 11 bases separating them. Here the CDR3 DNA reads TGTGCCATCAGGGCGGGCGGGGATGAGCAGTTCTTC. It specifies CAIRAGGDEQFF.

The rearrangement joins TRBV24-1 to TRBJ1-2; TRBD1 matches 9 bases. This CDR3 region has 13 residues. Trimming cost V 7 bases and J 11 bases; bases outside gene matches: 10. Looked up from germline, CDR1 is KGHDR and CDR2 is SFDVKD. The CDR3 bases are TGTGCCACCAGCCAATCCGGGACAGGGCCTTACACCTTC. Protein: CATSQSGTGPYTF.

As DNA, the CDR3 is TGTGCCAGCAGCTCGAATCGGGGACAGAGCCCCTACGAGCAGTACTTC. This gives the protein CASSSNRGQSPYEQYF. V usage is TRBV25-1 and J usage is TRBJ2-7, with TRBD1 matching over 7 bases. Germline V lookup: CDR1 MGHDK, CDR2 SYGVNS. This CDR3 contains 16 residues. Germline trimming cut 6 bases from V and 2 bases from J; bases unmatched to any gene: 13.

This clonotype appeared once. The chain carries TRBV5-1 and TRBJ2-1; 9 nucleotides match TRBD1. V lost 4 bases, J lost 0 bases, and 5 bases stayed unmatched. Germline V gene lookup returns CDR1 SGHRS and CDR2 YFSETQ. The CDR3 length is 16 residues. This CDR3 is CASSLGQGLSYNEQFF. The CDR3 bases are TGCGCCAGCAGCCTCGGACAGGGGCTCTCCTACAATGAGCAGTTCTTC.

This clonotype was seen a few times. Being one base from a much bigger clone, this may be a read error. No conserved phenylalanine or tryptophan ends this CDR3, so it is likely a read error. The V call is TRBV5-1, the J call TRBJ2-7; D might be TRBD1 (6 bases). Trimming removed 1 base from V and 6 bases from J, with 14 bases in between. Germline loops: CDR1 SGHRS, CDR2 YFSETQ. The CDR3 length is 14 residues. The CDR3 loop is CASSLPTGTGEQYS. Written as DNA, the CDR3 is TGCGCCAGCAGCTTGCCCACAGGGACCGGCGAGCAGTACTCC.

This clonotype showed up many times. The J gene is TRBJ1-1, the V gene TRBV19; no clear D. Germline V gives CDR1 LNHDA, CDR2 SQIVND (reference sequence). The CDR3 consists of 16 residues. Trimming stripped 8 bases from V and 1 base from J, with 20 bases between. DNA for the CDR3: TGTGCCAGTGGAGAGGCGCATCTAAGCAGGAACACTGAAGCTTTCTTT. It specifies CASGEAHLSRNTEAFF.

The genes are TRBV11-1 and TRBJ1-3; no clear D gene. V shed 5 bases and J shed 0 bases, with 14 bases lying between them. Germline V gives CDR1 SGHAT, CDR2 FQDESV (reference sequence). The CDR3 covers 16 residues. CDR3: CASSGSGGTSGNTIYF. DNA for the CDR3: TGTGCCAGCAGCGGGTCCGGAGGCACCTCTGGAAACACCATATATTTT.

This clonotype was detected only a few times. The chain couples TRBV7-9 to TRBJ2-1; D is uncertain. The germline gives CDR1 SEHNR, CDR2 FQNEAQ (reference sequence). This CDR3 comprises 13 residues. V lost 2 bases to trimming and J lost 8 bases, with 10 bases between them. The CDR3, as DNA: TGTGCCAGCAGCTTAATAGGGATCGATGAGCAGTTCTTC. Translated, it gives CASSLIGIDEQFF.